This note documents a single TCR beta chain sequence. Its target is unknown. One end of the junction does not line up with germline, which may come from a read error. The sample comes from a study of OX40 agonist ivuxolimab in advanced cancers. Study-level background: Partial responses were seen in three patients, one with hepatocellular carcinoma and two with cutaneous melanoma.

Study observations and caveats: At 0.1 to 3.0 mg/kg, clonal expansion of CD4+ and CD8+ blood T cells had occurred by week 6. Individuals who were partial responders at 0.1-3.0 mg/kg had clonal expansion that ranked among the lowest.

The CDR3 runs 16 residues. CDR1 is MRHNA and CDR2 is SNTAGT in the germline V gene. The repertoire was sequenced with immunoSEQ multiplex PCR; TCRdb's copy has only in-frame clones and lacks some. The data hold roughly 80,000 clones, with roughly 80% observed a single time. The receptor was isolated from an adult with an advanced solid tumor such as melanoma, head and neck, liver or kidney cancer. V gene TRBV6-4 combines with J gene TRBJ2-7, with a tentative D call TRBD1 (5 bases). The sample was CD4+ or CD8+ T cells sorted from blood, taken in a trial of the OX40 agonist ivuxolimab. The CDR3 nucleotides are TGTGCCAGCAGTTACTCGACCACAGGCGCCTCCTACGAGCAGTACTTC. Residues: CASSYSTTGASYEQYF.